This entry is about one T cell receptor (beta chain). This sample stems from a study of blood T cell repertoires in COVID-19. Study at large: COVID-19 samples collected from the United States, Italy and Spain covered acute and convalescent phases. T cells, B-cell-depleted T cells, or PBMCs supplied cDNA or gDNA.

Clones were sequenced by immunoSEQ multiplex PCR, and TCRdb holds only the in-frame ones, with some missing. This sample carries 100,000 to 150,000 clones, 80% to 90% of them seen once, and the ten largest clones take 15% to 20%. Trimming stripped 7 bases from V and 4 bases from J, with 17 bases between. The CDR3 spans 15 residues. Germline loops: CDR1 SQVTM, CDR2 ANQGSEA. The clonotype originates from a man aged 45-60 years with active or convalescent COVID-19. This chain joins TRBV29-1 and TRBJ1-6; D is undetermined. Sequenced input: peripheral blood. DNA of the CDR3: TGCAGCGCCGGGGTACTTGGGCCATATAATTCACCCCTCCACTTT. This codes for CSAGVLGPYNSPLHF.